This T cell receptor (beta chain) is drawn from a study of regulatory T cells in long-lasting Graves disease. About the research overall: Newly diagnosed Graves' patients had under 3 months of antithyroid drugs. Study findings and constraints: TRBV28, TRBJ1-2 and TRBJ2-5 were favored in persistent disease.

This clonotype was observed at least ten times. Its antigen is currently unknown. The CDR3 extends over 19 amino acids. Germline CDR1 MNHEY, CDR2 SMNVEV (reference sequence). The junction had 14 bases not matched to a gene; V was cut back by 0 bases and J by 4 bases. In building TCR beta libraries, iRepertoire HTBI primers were used together with Arm-PCR of CDR3 regions. A single record per CDR3 protein comes from TCRdb applying MiXCR to the multiplex PCR reads. The table shows a few hundred thousand distinct CDR3 sequences, with about a sixth occurring only once. Time point indicated: newly diagnosed GD, antithyroid drugs for less than 3 months. TCR sequences were obtained from RNA taken from PBMCs. The same sample was also used in a study of T cells in Graves' hyperthyroidism and ophthalmopathy. That investigation notes: First-round RT-PCR with HTBI primers amplified the TCR CDR3 region.

This sample comprised peripheral blood mononuclear cells (PBMCs), obtained at new diagnosis, from a patient treated with antithyroid drugs. This chain links TRBV27 with TRBJ1-1; TRBD1 agrees at 10 bases. This receptor was identified in a man between 35 and 55 years old with Graves disease. This chain's CDR3 is CASSLSPRRQGAQGTEAFF. The CDR3, as DNA: TGTGCCAGCAGTTTATCACCAAGAAGACAGGGGGCGCAAGGCACTGAAGCTTTCTTT.